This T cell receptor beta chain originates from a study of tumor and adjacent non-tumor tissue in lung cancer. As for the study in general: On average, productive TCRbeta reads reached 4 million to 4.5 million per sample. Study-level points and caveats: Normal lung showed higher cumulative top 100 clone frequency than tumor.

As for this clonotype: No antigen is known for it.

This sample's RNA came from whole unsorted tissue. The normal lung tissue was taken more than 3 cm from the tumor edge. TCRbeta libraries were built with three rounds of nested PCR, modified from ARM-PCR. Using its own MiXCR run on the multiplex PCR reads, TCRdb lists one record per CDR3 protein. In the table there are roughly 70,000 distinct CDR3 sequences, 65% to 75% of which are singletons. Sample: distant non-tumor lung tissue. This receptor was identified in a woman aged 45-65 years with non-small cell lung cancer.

CDR3 amino acids: CANSYIRNQPQHF. The CDR3 bases are TGTGCTAATAGTTACATCCGAAATCAGCCCCAGCATTTT. V and J are TRBV6-5 and TRBJ1-5; no clear D. This CDR3 has 13 residues. The germline gives CDR1 MNHEY, CDR2 SVGAGI.